This T cell receptor (beta chain) derives from a study of neurological immune-mediated disorders. This clonotype was counted many times. Trimming at V came to 10 bases and at J to 1 base, leaving 2 bases not matched to a gene. The germline gives CDR1 ENHRY, CDR2 SYGVKD. The CDR3 is 12 amino acids. The time point denotes: technical triplicate 2. TCRdb redid the calling of the 5' RACE reads with MiXCR, one entry per CDR3 protein. The data contain approximately 28,000 distinct CDR3 sequences, about an eighth of them singletons. The gene calls are TRBV10-3 and TRBJ2-5, with TRBD2 matching 8 bases. The sequence came from a female donor with HTLV-1-associated myelopathy (HAM/TSP). The sequencing sample was made of CD4+ T cells from blood. In DNA, the CDR3 is TGTGCCACCACTAGCGGCCAAGAGACCCAGTACTTC. Encoded protein: CATTSGQETQYF.